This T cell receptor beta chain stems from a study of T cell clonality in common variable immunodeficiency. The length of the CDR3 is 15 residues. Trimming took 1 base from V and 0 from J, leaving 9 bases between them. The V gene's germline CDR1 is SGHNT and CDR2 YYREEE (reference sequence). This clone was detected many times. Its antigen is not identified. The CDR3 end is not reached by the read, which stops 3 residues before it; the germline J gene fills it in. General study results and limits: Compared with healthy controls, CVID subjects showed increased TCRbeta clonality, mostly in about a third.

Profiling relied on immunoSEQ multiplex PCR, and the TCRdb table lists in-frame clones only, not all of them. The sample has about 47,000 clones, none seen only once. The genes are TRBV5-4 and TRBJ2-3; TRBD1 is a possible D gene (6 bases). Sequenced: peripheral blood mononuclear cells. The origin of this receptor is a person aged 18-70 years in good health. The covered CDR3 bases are TGTGCCAGCAGCTTGCAGGGGCCGAGCACAGATACG. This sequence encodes CASSLQGPSTDT. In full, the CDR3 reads CASSLQGPSTDTQYF.